The 29 T cell receptor beta chains below were found in one sample sequenced in a study of T cell repertoires in ileal Crohn's disease. Only in-frame clones appear in the TCRdb table, and some are missing; sequencing was by immunoSEQ multiplex PCR. The sample carries around 5,300 clones, roughly 80% recorded once. The source material was ileal tissue. All receptors come from an adult with Crohn's disease.

This clone has a handful of counts. The chain uses TRBV9 and TRBJ1-5; D possibly corresponds to TRBD1 (5 bases). Germline V CDR1 and CDR2: SGDLS, YYNGEE. V was trimmed by 4 bases and J by 4 bases, leaving 15 bases between them. The CDR3 consists of 15 residues. CDR3 in amino acids: CASSPSAGGNQPQHF. CDR3 bases: TGTGCCAGCAGCCCCAGTGCCGGGGGGAATCAGCCCCAGCATTTT. The variable domain in full, completed from reference TRBV9 and TRBJ1-5, reads DSGVTQTPKHLITATGQRVTLRCSPRSGDLSVYWYQQSLDQGLQFLIQYYNGEERAKGNILERFSAQQFPDLHSELNLSSLELGDSALYFCASSPSAGGNQPQHFGDGTRLSIL.

By share, this clone ranks as medium-sized. The rearrangement joins TRBV2 to TRBJ2-6; 11 bases fit TRBD1. J was trimmed by 2 bases and V by 6 bases; bases with no gene match: 6. There are 17 residues in the CDR3. Germline lookup yields CDR1 SNHLY and CDR2 FYNNEI. The CDR3 protein is CASRGWTGGTGANVLTF. CDR3 sequence (DNA): TGTGCCAGCAGGGGCTGGACAGGGGGCACTGGGGCCAACGTCCTGACTTTC.

The chain employs TRBV11-3 and TRBJ2-1; 8 bases match TRBD2. Germline V gives CDR1 SGHNT, CDR2 YENEEA. This CDR3 spans 14 amino acids. With 3 bases clipped from V and 5 bases from J, the junction kept 3 bases outside the gene matches. The CDR3 spells CASSLGLVHNEQFF. The CDR3 DNA sequence: TGTGCCAGCAGCTTGGGACTAGTCCACAATGAGCAGTTCTTC. The full variable domain, completed using reference TRBV11-3 and TRBJ2-1, is EAGVVQSPRYKIIEKKQPVAFWCNPISGHNTLYWYLQNLGQGPELLIRYENEEAVDDSQLPKDRFSAERLKGVDSTLKIQPAELGDSAVYLCASSLGLVHNEQFFGPGTRLTVL.

The rearrangement links TRBV6-5 to TRBJ2-3, with 10 bases lining up with TRBD2. The CDR3 sequence is 15 residues long. CDR1 MNHEY and CDR2 SVGAGI come from the germline V gene. V trimming: 6 bases; J trimming: 6 bases; junction bases outside the gene matches: 9. The CDR3 region has the DNA TGTGCCAGCAGCCAGCAGCGGGGGGGCGCCGATACGCAGTATTTT. This translates into CASSQQRGGADTQYF.

CDR3 nucleotides: TGCGCCAGCAGCTGGGACAAACCCTACGAGCAGTACTTC. Translated, it gives CASSWDKPYEQYF. V is TRBV5-1 and J is TRBJ2-7, with TRBD1 as a possible D gene (6 bases). Trimming cost V 3 bases and J 2 bases, with 9 bases left between them. CDR3 length: 13 amino acids. Germline V gives CDR1 SGHRS, CDR2 YFSETQ.

V usage is TRBV7-8 and J usage is TRBJ2-1; possible D gene TRBD2, 5 bases. CDR1 and CDR2 (germline): SGHVS, FQNEAQ. Trimming cost V 0 bases and J 5 bases, with 11 bases left between them. CDR3 size: 15 residues. The CDR3: CASSLASGSHNEQFF. CDR3 DNA: TGTGCCAGCAGCTTAGCTTCGGGGTCCCACAATGAGCAGTTCTTC.

V gene TRBV29-1 combines with J gene TRBJ2-2, with D maybe TRBD1 (6 bases). Per the germline V gene, CDR1 is SQVTM and CDR2 is ANQGSEA. V lost 7 bases, J lost 1 base, and 7 bases lay in between. This CDR3 has 12 residues. The CDR3 DNA sequence: TGCAGCGCGGGACAGAACACCGGGGAGCTGTTTTTT. This sequence encodes CSAGQNTGELFF.

V and J are TRBV5-5 and TRBJ1-5; no clear D gene. Trimming removed 4 bases at V and 6 bases at J, with 11 bases between. The CDR3 is 13 amino acids. Germline V gene sequence: CDR1 SGHKS, CDR2 YYEKEE (reference sequence). The CDR3 bases are TGTGCCAGCAGCGTACAGAGTCGTCAGCCCCAGCATTTT. Protein product: CASSVQSRQPQHF.

The chain is built from TRBV4-3 and TRBJ1-2; D is undetermined. V was shortened by 1 base and J by 3 bases, with 9 bases between the two germline ends. The CDR3 extends over 14 amino acids. Per germline, CDR1 LGHNA and CDR2 YSLEER. In nucleotides, the CDR3 is TGCGCCAGCAGCCAAGTGCAGACTCACTATGGCTACACCTTC. Translation gives CASSQVQTHYGYTF.

V gene TRBV18 combines with J gene TRBJ2-5, with D maybe TRBD2 (5 bases). CDR3 length equals 13 residues. Trimming removed 5 bases at V and 1 base at J, with 8 bases between. Looked up from germline, CDR1 is KGHSH and CDR2 is LQKENI. CDR3 sequence (DNA): TGTGCCAGCTCAAGGGCGGGCCAAGAGACCCAGTACTTC. Residues: CASSRAGQETQYF. The variable domain in full, with the rest retrieved from reference TRBV18 and TRBJ2-5, is NAGVMQNPRHLVRRRGQEARLRCSPMKGHSHVYWYRQLPEEGLKFMVYLQKENIIDESGMPKERFSAEFPKEGPSILRIQQVVRGDSAAYFCASSRAGQETQYFGPGTRLLVL.

This chain links TRBV5-1 with TRBJ2-1, with 9 nucleotides matching TRBD2. Germline lookup yields CDR1 SGHRS and CDR2 YFSETQ. With V trimmed by 1 base and J by 6 bases, 2 bases remained unmatched. CDR3 length equals 14 residues. CDR3 in amino acids: CASSLFSGSNEQFF. The CDR3 bases are TGCGCCAGCAGCTTGTTTAGCGGGAGCAATGAGCAGTTCTTC. Combining the CDR3 with reference TRBV5-1 and TRBJ2-1 gives the whole variable domain KAGVTQTPRYLIKTRGQQVTLSCSPISGHRSVSWYQQTPGQGLQFLFEYFSETQRNKGNFPGRFSGRQFSNSRSEMNVSTLELGDSALYLCASSLFSGSNEQFFGPGTRLTVL.

This clone was detected only once. V is TRBV4-1 and J is TRBJ2-3, with 10 bases matching TRBD2. V dropped 6 bases and J dropped 2; count of bases not matched to a gene: 14. The CDR3 is 18 residues long. Germline CDR1 is MGHRA and CDR2 is YSYEKL. The CDR3 reads CASSHLTTSGMNTDTQYF. Written as DNA, the CDR3 is TGCGCCAGCAGTCACCTAACAACTAGCGGGATGAACACAGATACGCAGTATTTT.

The V call is TRBV19, the J call TRBJ1-2, with 7 bases aligning to TRBD1. The germline V gene encodes CDR1 LNHDA and CDR2 SQIVND (reference sequence). The CDR3 runs to 15 residues. V trimming: 6 bases; J trimming: 7 bases; junction bases outside the gene matches: 14. CDR3 nucleotides: TGTGCCAGTAGCATCGACAGGGTGTTCAGTGGTGGCTACACCTTC. Translated, it gives CASSIDRVFSGGYTF.

The chain couples TRBV5-1 to TRBJ1-4; D perhaps matches TRBD1 (5 bases). This CDR3 is built from 13 residues. V lost 5 bases, J lost 6 bases, and 11 bases lay in between. The V gene's germline CDR1 is SGHRS and CDR2 YFSETQ. CDR3 sequence: CASSDGGDEKLFF. The DNA for the CDR3 is TGCGCCAGCAGTGACGGAGGGGATGAAAAACTGTTTTTT.

This clone appeared a single time. The J gene is TRBJ1-1, the V gene TRBV25-1; the match to TRBD1 covers 8 bases. The CDR3 sequence is 14 residues long. The V segment lost 4 bases and the J segment 7 bases; nucleotides outside the gene matches: 8. Per the germline V gene, CDR1 is MGHDK and CDR2 is SYGVNS. CDR3 region: CASSATWTGFEAFF. The CDR3 coding sequence is TGTGCCAGCAGTGCAACGTGGACAGGGTTTGAAGCTTTCTTT.

The gene calls are TRBV7-8 and TRBJ1-5; D is ambiguous. V was trimmed by 5 bases and J by 6 bases, leaving 8 bases between them. Germline CDR1 reads SGHVS; CDR2 reads FQNEAQ. CDR3 size: 12 residues. The CDR3 sequence: CASSTAGQPQHF. CDR3 nucleotide sequence: TGTGCCAGCAGCACCGCCGGTCAGCCCCAGCATTTT. Based on the CDR3 plus reference TRBV7-8 and TRBJ1-5, the full variable domain is GAGVSQSPRYKVAKRGQDVALRCDPISGHVSLFWYQQALGQGPEFLTYFQNEAQLDKSGLPSDRFFAERPEGSVSTLKIQRTQQEDSAVYLCASSTAGQPQHFGDGTRLSIL.

The V and J genes are TRBV5-6 and TRBJ1-1, with 7 bases aligning to TRBD1. The J segment lost 3 bases and the V segment lost 0 bases, leaving 11 bases of the junction unmatched. Germline lookup yields CDR1 SGHDT and CDR2 YYEEEE. The CDR3 extends over 17 amino acids. CDR3 sequence reads: CASSLVQGLGTDTEAFF. CDR3 sequence (DNA): TGTGCCAGCAGCTTGGTACAGGGGTTAGGTACGGACACTGAAGCTTTCTTT.

This rearrangement joins TRBV4-1 to TRBJ2-1; 8 positions match TRBD2. V lost 4 bases, J lost 3 bases, and 8 bases stayed unmatched. CDR1 and CDR2 (germline): MGHRA, YSYEKL. CDR3 length: 16 amino acids. The DNA of the CDR3 is TGCGCCAGCAGCCCCACGGGGGGGAACTACTACAATGAGCAGTTCTTC. It is translated as CASSPTGGNYYNEQFF.

This chain joins TRBV7-3 and TRBJ2-3, with D possibly being TRBD1 (5 bases). The ends were cut back, 8 bases at V and 2 bases at J, with 14 bases in the middle. The CDR3 covers 14 residues. Germline CDR1 reads SGHTA; CDR2 reads FQGTGA. The CDR3 region has the DNA TGTGCCAGCGCCCTTGACAGAACCACAGATACGCAGTATTTT. This codes for CASALDRTTDTQYF.

The rearrangement links TRBV7-8 to TRBJ2-1; unclear D gene. This CDR3 is 12 amino acids long. Germline CDR1 is SGHVS and CDR2 is FQNEAQ. V was shortened by 1 base and J by 10 bases, with 8 bases between the two germline ends. The CDR3 region is CASSLDTNEQFF. In DNA form, the CDR3 reads TGTGCCAGCAGCTTAGACACCAACGAGCAGTTCTTC.

This clone was recorded a few times. The V gene is TRBV5-6, the J gene TRBJ1-2, with TRBD1 as a possible D gene (5 bases). The CDR3 length is 15 residues. Germline CDR1 SGHDT, CDR2 YYEEEE. V was trimmed by 2 bases and J by 1 base, leaving 12 bases between them. The CDR3 coding sequence is TGTGCCAGCAGCTTCCTAGTGGGGGGTAACTATGGCTACACCTTC. Translating gives CASSFLVGGNYGYTF.

The chain uses TRBV29-1 and TRBJ2-1, with no clear D. The germline V gene has CDR1 SQVTM and CDR2 ANQGSEA. Trimming removed 4 bases at V and 5 bases at J, with 9 bases between. The CDR3 runs 12 residues. CDR3 amino acids: CSVVVPDNEQFF. As DNA, the CDR3 is TGCAGCGTTGTGGTCCCAGACAATGAGCAGTTCTTC.

This rearrangement joins TRBV15 to TRBJ2-7; 9 nucleotides line up with TRBD1. The CDR3 is made up of 13 amino acids. The germline V gene encodes CDR1 LNHNV and CDR2 YYDKDF (reference sequence). Trimming took 5 bases from V and 4 from J; bases not matched to a gene: 3. CDR3 loop: CATSLDRGYEQYF. The DNA for the CDR3 is TGTGCCACCAGCCTGGACAGGGGATACGAGCAGTACTTC.

The chain joins TRBV28 to TRBJ2-3; no clear D. Trimming took 6 bases from V and 0 from J, leaving 13 bases between them. This CDR3 has 15 amino acids. CDR1 is MDHEN and CDR2 is SYDVKM in the germline V gene. The CDR3 DNA is TGTGCCAGCAGGGGCCCTCACTCTAGCACAGATACGCAGTATTTT. This translates into CASRGPHSSTDTQYF.

The CDR3 DNA sequence: TGTGCCAGCAGCTCAACCAGGGCTCCTGGGGCCAACGTCCTGACTTTC. This gives the protein CASSSTRAPGANVLTF. J is TRBJ2-6 and V is TRBV5-6, with TRBD1 as a possible D gene (5 bases). Germline V gene sequence: CDR1 SGHDT, CDR2 YYEEEE. With 3 bases removed from V and 2 bases from J, the gap between germline ends came to 12 bases. This CDR3 is built from 16 residues.

The chain links TRBV28 to TRBJ2-7; 9 bases are a match to TRBD1. The CDR3 covers 17 residues. The V and J ends lost 6 bases and 9 bases, in that order; junction bases with no gene match: 21. CDR1 is MDHEN, CDR2 SYDVKM, per germline. CDR3: CASSPLVSVGQGVGQYF. The CDR3 bases are TGTGCCAGCAGCCCCCTCGTTTCGGTGGGACAGGGTGTGGGGCAGTACTTC.

This sequence joins TRBV27 and TRBJ1-6, with TRBD1 matching over 8 bases. CDR3 length: 16 residues. With V trimmed by 6 bases and J by 6 bases, 10 bases remained unmatched. From germline, CDR1 is MNHEY and CDR2 SMNVEV (reference sequence). The CDR3 loop is CASREDRAAFNSPLHF. In DNA, the CDR3 is TGTGCCAGCAGAGAGGACAGGGCCGCATTTAATTCACCCCTCCACTTT.

V and J are TRBV29-1 and TRBJ1-5, with D possibly being TRBD1 (5 bases). The germline gives CDR1 SQVTM, CDR2 ANQGSEA. CDR3 length equals 12 residues. Trimming left V 4 bases short and J 7 bases short, with 11 bases between. This CDR3 reads CSVGGGGQPQHF. DNA for the CDR3: TGCAGCGTTGGCGGGGGAGGGCAGCCCCAGCATTTT.

The V call is TRBV11-2, the J call TRBJ1-1; no firm D call. This CDR3 contains 14 residues. Germline V gene data show CDR1 as SGHAT and CDR2 as FQNNGV. The V gene lost 1 base and the J gene lost 0 bases, with 6 bases spanning the gap. The CDR3 sequence: CASSLGTLNTEAFF. In DNA, the CDR3 is TGTGCCAGCAGCTTAGGAACACTGAACACTGAAGCTTTCTTT.